Listed below are T cell receptor beta chains from one sample, sequenced in a study of blood T cells in healthy people across ages. Using its own MiXCR run on the 5' RACE reads, TCRdb lists one record per CDR3 protein. Among about a million distinct CDR3 sequences, roughly 51% were seen once, and the ten largest hold about 20%. Sample: blood. These receptors all come from a woman aged 60-75 years in good health. Both conserved end residues are part of each CDR3.

j_gene: TRBJ2-3; v_gene: TRBV7-2; CDR3aa: CASSLRGSGRAGDTQYF
j_gene: TRBJ2-1; v_gene: TRBV5-1; CDR3aa: CASSSDTSGYNEQFF
j_gene: TRBJ1-5; v_gene: TRBV6-2/TRBV6-3; CDR3aa: CATGQGFYQPQHF
j_gene: TRBJ2-7; v_gene: TRBV12-3/TRBV12-4; CDR3aa: CASSFPDIIIPYEQYF
j_gene: TRBJ2-3; v_gene: TRBV6-5; CDR3aa: CASSYSRAPDTQYF
j_gene: TRBJ1-5; v_gene: TRBV13; CDR3aa: CASSRAGVSNQPQHF
j_gene: TRBJ2-7; v_gene: TRBV29-1; CDR3aa: CSAWGQDTYEQYF
j_gene: TRBJ2-1; v_gene: TRBV3-1; CDR3aa: CASSQVNSRNNEQFF
j_gene: TRBJ2-5; v_gene: TRBV7-9; CDR3aa: CASSQFFLDSHQETQYF
j_gene: TRBJ1-1; v_gene: TRBV7-9; CDR3aa: CASRKQGSVTEAFF
j_gene: TRBJ2-3; v_gene: TRBV27; CDR3aa: CASSSLRGRSTDTQYF
j_gene: TRBJ2-1; v_gene: TRBV28; CDR3aa: CASSSRDGDKRQFF
j_gene: TRBJ1-6; v_gene: TRBV9; CDR3aa: CASSVGSRRLGHSPLHF
j_gene: TRBJ2-3; v_gene: TRBV7-3; CDR3aa: CASSSGQGVLADTQYF
j_gene: TRBJ2-5; v_gene: TRBV12-3/TRBV12-4; CDR3aa: CASSLGAGQGVNEQYF
j_gene: TRBJ2-1; v_gene: TRBV6-2/TRBV6-3; CDR3aa: CASSSGSRYNEQFF
j_gene: TRBJ1-5; v_gene: TRBV7-9; CDR3aa: CASSLAGDRGVANQPQHF
j_gene: TRBJ2-1; v_gene: TRBV5-1; CDR3aa: CASSMVVGTANYEQFF
j_gene: TRBJ1-1; v_gene: TRBV14; CDR3aa: CASSQDLTGLNTEAFF
j_gene: TRBJ1-2; v_gene: TRBV28; CDR3aa: CASSFPPGGYTF
j_gene: TRBJ2-7; v_gene: TRBV3-1; CDR3aa: CASSRGIGGFYEQYF
j_gene: TRBJ2-7; v_gene: TRBV7-9; CDR3aa: CASSLVTSGYEQYF
j_gene: TRBJ2-1; v_gene: TRBV5-1; CDR3aa: CASTLWGSNEQFF
j_gene: TRBJ2-3; v_gene: TRBV27; CDR3aa: CASSSGPGDTQYF
j_gene: NA; v_gene: TRBV5-4; CDR3aa: CASSLETWGGIQYF
j_gene: TRBJ2-7; v_gene: TRBV20-1; CDR3aa: CSARDNRKGTLPYEQYF
j_gene: TRBJ1-5; v_gene: TRBV28; CDR3aa: CASNQETFYQPQHF
j_gene: TRBJ2-5; v_gene: TRBV5-1; CDR3aa: CASSSRLVDSETQYF
j_gene: TRBJ2-1; v_gene: TRBV6-6; CDR3aa: CASSSRQGRDEQFF
j_gene: TRBJ2-3; v_gene: TRBV5-1; CDR3aa: CASSSTKRGTDTQYF
j_gene: TRBJ2-7; v_gene: TRBV11-2; CDR3aa: CASSPFALGTSKYEQYF
j_gene: TRBJ1-6; v_gene: TRBV6-6; CDR3aa: CASSTAMDRGNSPLHF
j_gene: TRBJ2-5; v_gene: TRBV5-1; CDR3aa: CASSLSQETQYF
j_gene: TRBJ1-2; v_gene: TRBV21-1; CDR3aa: CASSKTGSQGDYGYTF
j_gene: TRBJ2-3; v_gene: TRBV7-6; CDR3aa: CASSPPGETDTQYF
j_gene: TRBJ1-1; v_gene: TRBV4-1; CDR3aa: CASSDGTVAMNTEAFF
j_gene: TRBJ2-3; v_gene: TRBV5-1; CDR3aa: CASSSSGFQTDTQYF
j_gene: TRBJ1-6; v_gene: TRBV12-3/TRBV12-4; CDR3aa: CASSPSRGSNSPLHF